Listed here is a single T cell receptor beta chain. Sequencing was performed with immunoSEQ multiplex PCR; in TCRdb, only in-frame clones are kept and a portion is missing. Of 150,000 to 200,000 clones listed, over 75% are singletons. The sample originates from a study of blood T cell repertoires in COVID-19. Study background: From T cells, B-cell-depleted T cells, or PBMCs came the material, which was cDNA or gDNA.

The CDR3 contains 14 residues. V shed 3 bases and J shed 3 bases, with 12 bases lying between them. CDR1 is SGHNT, CDR2 YENEEA, per germline. The chain is built from TRBV11-3 and TRBJ2-7; weak D call: TRBD1 (6 bases). The TCR originated in a woman aged 18-29 years who had recovered from COVID-19. Input material: PBMCs or T cells enriched from blood (not recorded which). This CDR3 is CASSLAAGDYEQYF. DNA of the CDR3: TGTGCCAGCAGCTTGGCCGCAGGGGACTACGAGCAGTACTTC.